The TCR beta chain under discussion was sequenced for a study of post-analysis software for immune sequencing data. The wider study: The patients showed relapsing-remitting, secondary progressive and progressive-relapsing multiple sclerosis courses. Regarding the study as a whole: When patients were compared with controls, about five TRBV segments were more frequent, TRBV5-6, TRBV5-1 and TRBV20-1 among them. Samples sharing a preparation batch grouped tightly together when assessed by F measure. There was significantly lower normalized Chao1 diversity in multiple sclerosis patients than in controls.

Points on this clonotype: Antigen specificity is unknown.

The TCR beta cDNA libraries carried unique molecular identifiers. Input of about 0.9 to 10 million T cells yielded roughly 0.5 million cDNA molecules. Each CDR3 protein is one row after TCRdb ran MiXCR on the PCR reads. The repertoire has a few hundred thousand distinct CDR3 sequences, roughly 38% of them found once; the top ten carry 6% to 9%. This CDR3 spans 14 amino acids. The germline gives CDR1 MDHEN, CDR2 SYDVKM. Germline trimming cut 7 bases from V and 6 bases from J; bases unmatched to any gene: 8. The sequence derives from a girl aged 2-10 years with multiple sclerosis. The rearrangement joins TRBV28 to TRBJ2-7; 11 positions match TRBD1. Sequenced input: blood. The CDR3 here is CASTIRDRGTEQYF. The CDR3 DNA sequence: TGTGCCAGCACTATCCGGGACAGGGGGACCGAGCAGTACTTC. The complete variable domain, with remaining parts taken from reference TRBV28 and TRBJ2-7, reads DVKVTQSSRYLVKRTGEKVFLECVQDMDHENMFWYRQDPGLGLRLIYFSYDVKMKEKGDIPEGYSVSREKKERFSLILESASTNQTSMYLCASTIRDRGTEQYFGPGTRLTVT.